This T cell receptor (beta chain) originates from a study of shared clonotypes between healthy human individuals. Study-level findings and limits: Estimated richness values were generally larger in naive subsets than in memory subsets.

Of note for this clone: The antigen remains unidentified. Additional DNA sequences in this sample encode the identical CDR3.

The CDR3 contains 14 residues. Germline V gene sequence: CDR1 SGHRS, CDR2 YFSETQ. V lost 1 base, J lost 4 bases, and 9 bases lay in between. Some clones are missing from TCRdb's copy, which holds only in-frame ones; the method was immunoSEQ multiplex PCR. The repertoire consists of around 1.1 million clones, with around three quarters occurring once and the leading ten covering 0.7% to 0.95%. Study donors comprised healthy, HIV-negative adults devoid of recent acute infection or vaccination. The chain has TRBV5-1 and TRBJ1-3, with D possibly TRBD1 on 5 matching bases. The source of this sequence is a man between 18 and 29 years old in good health. Some clones in this sample may be carry-over from other donors' samples. The sequenced sample consisted of memory CD4+ T cells from PBMCs. Described subset: CD45RA-negative fraction. The CDR3 protein is CASSLWGPGNTIYF. In nucleotides, the CDR3 is TGCGCCAGCAGCTTGTGGGGCCCCGGAAACACCATATATTTT.